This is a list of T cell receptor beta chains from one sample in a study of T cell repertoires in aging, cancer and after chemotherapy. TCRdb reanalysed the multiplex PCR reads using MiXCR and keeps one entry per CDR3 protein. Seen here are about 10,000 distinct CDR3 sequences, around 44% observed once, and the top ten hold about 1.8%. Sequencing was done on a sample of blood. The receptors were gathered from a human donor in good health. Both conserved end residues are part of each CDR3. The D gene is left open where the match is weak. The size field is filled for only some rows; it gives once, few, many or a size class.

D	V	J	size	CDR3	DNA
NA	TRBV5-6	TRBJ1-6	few	CASSGTSPNSPLHF	TGTGCCAGCAGCGGGACAAGCCCTAATTCACCCCTCCACTTT
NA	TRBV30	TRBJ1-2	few	CAWSDRGRNYGYTF	TGTGCCTGGAGTGACCGAGGGAGAAACTATGGCTACACCTTC
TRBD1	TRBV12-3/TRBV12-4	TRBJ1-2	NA	CASSLSPQGGEANYGYTF	TGTGCCAGCAGCTTATCTCCACAGGGGGGGGAAGCTAACTATGGCTACACCTTC
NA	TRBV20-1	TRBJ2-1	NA	CSARDWTSNNEQFF	TGCAGTGCTAGAGATTGGACTTCTAACAATGAGCAGTTCTTC
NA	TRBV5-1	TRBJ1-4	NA	CASSLQVIETNEKLFF	TGCGCCAGCAGTTTACAGGTTATTGAAACTAATGAAAAACTGTTTTTT
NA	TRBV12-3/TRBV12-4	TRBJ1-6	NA	CASSAGTRASPLHF	TGTGCCAGCAGTGCAGGGACGAGGGCTTCACCCCTCCACTTT
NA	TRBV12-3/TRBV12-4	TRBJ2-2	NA	CASSLEVRAAGELFF	TGTGCCAGCAGTTTAGAGGTCCGGGCGGCCGGGGAGCTGTTTTTT
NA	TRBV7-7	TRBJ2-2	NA	CASSLIGPGELFF	TGTGCTAGCAGCTTAATAGGGCCCGGGGAGCTGTTTTTT
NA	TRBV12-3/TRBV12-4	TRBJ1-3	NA	CASSFGGSGNTIYF	TGTGCCAGCAGTTTTGGCGGCAGTGGAAACACCATATATTTT
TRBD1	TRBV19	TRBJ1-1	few	CASRPPQGAATEAFF	TGTGCCAGTAGGCCACCACAGGGGGCCGCCACTGAAGCTTTCTTT
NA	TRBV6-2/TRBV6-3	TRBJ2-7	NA	CATTVARTVASYEQYF	TGTGCCACCACCGTAGCCAGGACGGTGGCCTCCTACGAGCAGTACTTC
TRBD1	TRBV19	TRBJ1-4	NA	CASSPTFGTVYEKLFF	TGTGCCAGTAGTCCTACCTTCGGGACAGTTTATGAAAAACTGTTTTTT
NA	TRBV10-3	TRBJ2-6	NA	CAISDGRGGSSGANVLTF	TGTGCCATCAGTGACGGCAGGGGGGGCTCCTCTGGGGCCAACGTCCTGACTTTC
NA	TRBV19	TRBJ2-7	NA	CASSSQGSVYEQYF	TGTGCCAGTAGTTCACAGGGATCGGTCTACGAGCAGTACTTC
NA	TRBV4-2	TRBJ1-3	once	CASKGLHSGNTIYF	TGCGCCAGCAAGGGACTACACTCTGGAAACACCATATATTTT
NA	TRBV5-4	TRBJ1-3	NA	CASSSVRSGNTIYF	TGTGCCAGCAGTTCAGTCCGCTCTGGAAACACCATATATTTT
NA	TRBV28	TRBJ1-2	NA	CASRRGQNLGYTF	TGTGCCAGCAGGAGGGGACAAAACCTTGGCTACACCTTC
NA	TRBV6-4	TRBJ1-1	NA	CASTRGTSNTEAFF	TGTGCCAGCACCCGAGGGACATCCAACACTGAAGCTTTCTTT
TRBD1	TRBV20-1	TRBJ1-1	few	CSARGKTGLGTEAFF	TGCAGTGCTAGGGGAAAGACAGGGTTGGGCACTGAAGCTTTCTTT
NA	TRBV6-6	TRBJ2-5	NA	CASGKSGETQYF	TGTGCCAGCGGAAAGTCGGGGGAGACCCAGTACTTC
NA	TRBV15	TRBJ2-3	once	CATSRDSNGGTQYF	TGTGCCACCAGCAGAGATAGTAACGGGGGTACGCAGTATTTT
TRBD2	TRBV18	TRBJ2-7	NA	CASSLTQGLADEQYF	TGTGCCAGCTCACTTACCCAGGGACTAGCGGACGAGCAGTACTTC
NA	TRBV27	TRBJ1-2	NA	CASKAGRAYGYTF	TGTGCCAGCAAAGCCGGGAGGGCCTATGGCTACACCTTC
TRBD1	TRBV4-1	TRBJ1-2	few	CASSQMPRTGIQGYTF	TGCGCCAGCAGCCAGATGCCCCGGACAGGGATTCAAGGCTACACCTTC
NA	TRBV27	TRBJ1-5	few	CASSLFRAQPQHF	TGTGCCAGCAGTTTATTCAGGGCTCAGCCCCAGCATTTT
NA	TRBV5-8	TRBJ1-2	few	CASSLGGYGYTF	TGTGCCAGCAGCTTAGGGGGCTATGGCTACACCTTC
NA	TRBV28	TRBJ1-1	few	CASSLPGSMNTEAFF	TGTGCCAGCAGTTTACCAGGGAGCATGAACACTGAAGCTTTCTTT
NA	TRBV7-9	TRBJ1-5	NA	CASSEDGFNQPQHF	TGTGCCAGCAGCGAGGACGGTTTCAATCAGCCCCAGCATTTT
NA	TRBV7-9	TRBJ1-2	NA	CASSQFSGGDYGYTF	TGTGCCAGCAGCCAATTTTCCGGGGGGGATTATGGCTACACCTTC
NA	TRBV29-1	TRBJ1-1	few	CSVVDRKRHTEAFF	TGCAGCGTCGTTGACAGAAAACGGCACACTGAAGCTTTCTTT
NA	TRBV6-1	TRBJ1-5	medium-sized	CASSYDSHSNQPQHF	TGTGCCAGCAGTTATGACAGCCATAGCAATCAGCCCCAGCATTTT
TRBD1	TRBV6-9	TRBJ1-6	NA	CASSLRGTDQNSPLHF	TGTGCCAGCAGCTTAAGGGGGACAGACCAGAATTCACCCCTCCACTTT
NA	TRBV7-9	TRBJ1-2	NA	CASSPRDNRASEYGYTF	TGTGCCAGCAGCCCCCGGGATAACAGGGCTTCAGAATATGGCTACACCTTC
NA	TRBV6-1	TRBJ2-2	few	CASSEWSQSLRELFF	TGTGCCAGCAGTGAATGGTCCCAGAGCCTACGGGAGCTGTTTTTT
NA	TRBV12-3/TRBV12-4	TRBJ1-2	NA	CASSLGQTPNYGYTF	TGTGCCAGCAGTTTAGGACAGACACCGAACTATGGCTACACCTTC
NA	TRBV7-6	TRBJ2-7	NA	CASSPGDTYEQYF	TGTGCCAGCTCCCCAGGGGACACCTACGAGCAGTACTTC
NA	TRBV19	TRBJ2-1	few	CASSQGSYNEQFF	TGTGCCAGTAGCCAGGGGTCCTACAATGAGCAGTTCTTC
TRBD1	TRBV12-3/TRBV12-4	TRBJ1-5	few	CASSQDRGLFQPQHF	TGTGCCAGCAGCCAGGACAGGGGACTTTTTCAGCCCCAGCATTTT
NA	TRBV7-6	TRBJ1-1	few	CASSWTPTNTEAFF	TGTGCCAGCAGCTGGACACCGACGAACACTGAAGCTTTCTTT
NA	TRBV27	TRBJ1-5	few	CASSLTAGRSNQPQHF	TGTGCCAGCAGTTTAACGGCAGGGCGTAGCAATCAGCCCCAGCATTTT
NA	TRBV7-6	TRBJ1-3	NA	CASSLDGSSPSSGNTIYF	TGTGCCAGCAGCTTAGACGGCTCTTCCCCGAGCTCTGGAAACACCATATATTTT
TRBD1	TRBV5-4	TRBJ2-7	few	CASSLVYRGTYEQYF	TGTGCCAGCAGCTTGGTGTACAGGGGCACCTACGAGCAGTACTTC
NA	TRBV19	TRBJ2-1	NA	CASSMPRSSSYNEQFF	TGTGCCAGTAGTATGCCTAGGTCTTCCTCCTACAATGAGCAGTTCTTC
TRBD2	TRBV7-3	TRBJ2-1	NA	CASSFGLAVTNEQFF	TGTGCCAGCAGCTTCGGACTAGCGGTAACCAATGAGCAGTTCTTC
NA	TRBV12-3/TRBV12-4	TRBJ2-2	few	CASRGRQEQTSNTGELFF	TGTGCCAGCAGGGGGAGACAGGAGCAAACCTCGAACACCGGGGAGCTGTTTTTT
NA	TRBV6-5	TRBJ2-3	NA	CASSYGPAESTDKQYF	TGTGCCAGCAGTTACGGGCCGGCGGAGAGCACAGATAAGCAGTATTTT
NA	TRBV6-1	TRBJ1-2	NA	CASGRLHRGPEGYGYTF	TGTGCCAGCGGAAGATTACATCGGGGCCCCGAAGGGTACGGCTACACCTTC